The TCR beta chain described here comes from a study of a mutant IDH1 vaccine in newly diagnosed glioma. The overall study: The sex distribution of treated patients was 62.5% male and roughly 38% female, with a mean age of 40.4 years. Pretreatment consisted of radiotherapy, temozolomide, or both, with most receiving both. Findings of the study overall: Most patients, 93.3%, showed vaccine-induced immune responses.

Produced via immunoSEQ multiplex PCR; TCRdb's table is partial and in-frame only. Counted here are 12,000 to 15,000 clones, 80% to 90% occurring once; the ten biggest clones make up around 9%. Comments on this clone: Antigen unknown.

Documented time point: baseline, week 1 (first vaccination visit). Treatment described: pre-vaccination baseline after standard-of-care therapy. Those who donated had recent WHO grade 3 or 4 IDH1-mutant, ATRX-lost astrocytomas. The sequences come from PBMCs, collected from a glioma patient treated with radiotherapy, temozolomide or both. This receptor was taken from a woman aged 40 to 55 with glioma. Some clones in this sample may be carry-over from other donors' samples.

The CDR3 DNA reads TGTGCCACCAGCAGAGAGTCCTTTGATTCGCAGTATTTT. Its translation: CATSRESFDSQYF. The chain links TRBV15 to TRBJ2-3; no clear D gene. V was shortened by 0 bases and J by 10 bases, with 11 bases between the two germline ends. CDR3 size: 13 residues. CDR1 LNHNV and CDR2 YYDKDF come from the germline V gene (reference sequence).